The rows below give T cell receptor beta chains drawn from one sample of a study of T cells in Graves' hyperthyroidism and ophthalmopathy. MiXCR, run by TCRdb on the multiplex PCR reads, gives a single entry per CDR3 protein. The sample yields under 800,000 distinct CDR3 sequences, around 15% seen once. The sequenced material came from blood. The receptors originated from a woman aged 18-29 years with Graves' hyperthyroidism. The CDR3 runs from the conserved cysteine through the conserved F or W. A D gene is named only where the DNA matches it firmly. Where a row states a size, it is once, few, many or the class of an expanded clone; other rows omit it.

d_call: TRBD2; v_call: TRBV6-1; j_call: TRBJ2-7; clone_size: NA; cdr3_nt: TGTGCCAGCAGTGCCCCCGGGACTAGCGGGAGCCACGAGCAGTACTTC; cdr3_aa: CASSAPGTSGSHEQYF
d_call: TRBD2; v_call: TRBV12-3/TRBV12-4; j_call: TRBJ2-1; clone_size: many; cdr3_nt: TGTGCCAGCAGCCACGGACAGAGCTGGACTAGCGGGAGGGCCGGGCAGTTCTTC; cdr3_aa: CASSHGQSWTSGRAGQFF
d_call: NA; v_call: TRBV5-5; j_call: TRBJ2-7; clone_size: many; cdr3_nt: TGTGCCAGCACCCTAGGGGGGCGAGACGAGCAGTACTTC; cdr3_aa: CASTLGGRDEQYF
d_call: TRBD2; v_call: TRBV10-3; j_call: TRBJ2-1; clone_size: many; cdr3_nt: TGTGCCATCAGTGAGGGACTAGCGTCAGCACGTGAGCAGTTCTTC; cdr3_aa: CAISEGLASAREQFF
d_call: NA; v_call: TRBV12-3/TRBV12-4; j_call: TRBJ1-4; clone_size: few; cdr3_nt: TGTGCCAGCAGCATGGATAATGAAAAACTGTTTTTT; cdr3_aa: CASSMDNEKLFF
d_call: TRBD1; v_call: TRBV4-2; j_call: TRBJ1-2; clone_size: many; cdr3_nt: TGTGCCAGCAGCCAAGTGGACAGGGAGGTATTTTATGGCTACACCTTC; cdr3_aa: CASSQVDREVFYGYTF
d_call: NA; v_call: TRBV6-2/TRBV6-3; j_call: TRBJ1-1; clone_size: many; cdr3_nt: TGTGCCAGCAGTTACTCCCCGAGCAGCCATAACACTGAAGCTTTCTTT; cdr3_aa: CASSYSPSSHNTEAFF
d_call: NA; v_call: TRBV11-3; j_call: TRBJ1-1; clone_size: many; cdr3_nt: TGTGCCAGCAGCCCCTTGACCACCCTGAACACTGAAGCTTTCTTT; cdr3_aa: CASSPLTTLNTEAFF
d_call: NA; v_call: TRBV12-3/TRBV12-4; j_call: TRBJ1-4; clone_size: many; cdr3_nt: TGTGCCAGCGGGGTTCAGGGAGTAGAGGAAAAACTGTTTTTT; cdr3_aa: CASGVQGVEEKLFF
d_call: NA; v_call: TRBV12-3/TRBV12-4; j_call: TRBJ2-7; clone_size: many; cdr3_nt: TGTGCCAGCAGTTTAGCGCTTCGGACGGCGGGTTACCCCTACGAGCAGTACTTC; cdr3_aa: CASSLALRTAGYPYEQYF
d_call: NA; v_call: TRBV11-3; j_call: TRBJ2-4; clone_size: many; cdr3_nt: TGTGCCAGCAGCTTAGATGGAATGCAAAACATTCAGTACTTC; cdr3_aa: CASSLDGMQNIQYF
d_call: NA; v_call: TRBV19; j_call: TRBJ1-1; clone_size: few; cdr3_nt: TGTGCCAGTAGTCCCCGGAGGGGGACGAACACTGAAGCTTTCTTT; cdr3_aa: CASSPRRGTNTEAFF
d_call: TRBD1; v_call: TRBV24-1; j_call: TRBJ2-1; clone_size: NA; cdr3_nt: TGTGCCACCGGATACAGGGACAGGAGCTACAATGAGCAGTTCTTC; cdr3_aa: CATGYRDRSYNEQFF
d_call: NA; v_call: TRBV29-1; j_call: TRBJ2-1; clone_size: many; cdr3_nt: TGCAGCGTTGACCGGGGAAGCTCCTACAATGAGCAGTTCTTC; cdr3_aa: CSVDRGSSYNEQFF
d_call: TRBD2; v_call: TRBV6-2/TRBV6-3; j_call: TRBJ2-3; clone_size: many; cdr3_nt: TGTGCCAGCACCACGGGGTATCCCCTAGCGGGAGTGAGTCGTCGCACAGATACGCAGTATTTT; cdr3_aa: CASTTGYPLAGVSRRTDTQYF
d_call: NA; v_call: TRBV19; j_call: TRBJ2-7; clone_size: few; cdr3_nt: TGTGCCAGTAGTCCCTCAGCCAGGGGAAGCTTTCTCTCCTACGAGCAGTACTTC; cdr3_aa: CASSPSARGSFLSYEQYF
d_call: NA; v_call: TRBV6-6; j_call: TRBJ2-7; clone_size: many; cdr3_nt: TGTGCCAGCAGTTACTTCAAGGGCTACGAGCAGTACTTC; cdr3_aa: CASSYFKGYEQYF
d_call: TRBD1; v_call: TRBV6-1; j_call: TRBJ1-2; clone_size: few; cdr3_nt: TGTGCCTGTGGACAGGCCCTCTATGGCTACACCTTC; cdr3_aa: CACGQALYGYTF
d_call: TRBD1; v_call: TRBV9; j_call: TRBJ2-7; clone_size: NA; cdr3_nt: TGTGCCAGCAGCGTAGCCCTAGGACAGGGTAGGGACTCCTACGAGCAGTACTTC; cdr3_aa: CASSVALGQGRDSYEQYF
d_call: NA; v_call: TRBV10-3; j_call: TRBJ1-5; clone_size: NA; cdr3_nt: TGTGCCATCAGTGAGGAGGCAGCTTATAGCAATCAGCCCCAGCATTTT; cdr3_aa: CAISEEAAYSNQPQHF
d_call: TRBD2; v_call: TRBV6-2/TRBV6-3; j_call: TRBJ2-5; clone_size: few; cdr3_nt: TGTGCCAGCAGATCTAGCGGGAGACAAGAGACCCAGTACTTC; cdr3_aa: CASRSSGRQETQYF
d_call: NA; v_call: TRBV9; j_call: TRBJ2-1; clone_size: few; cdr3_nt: TGTGCCAGCGGGACGGAGGGACGAACGGATGAGCAGTTCTTC; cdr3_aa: CASGTEGRTDEQFF
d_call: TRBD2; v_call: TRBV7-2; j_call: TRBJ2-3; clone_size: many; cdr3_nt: TGTGCCAGCAGCTTAGCGCTCGGAGGCGGGAGGGCAGATACGCAGTATTTT; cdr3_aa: CASSLALGGGRADTQYF
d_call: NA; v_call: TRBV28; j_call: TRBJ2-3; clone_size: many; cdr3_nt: TGTGCCAGCAGTTTTCCCTCGTGGGGGAGCACAGATACGCAGTATTTT; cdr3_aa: CASSFPSWGSTDTQYF
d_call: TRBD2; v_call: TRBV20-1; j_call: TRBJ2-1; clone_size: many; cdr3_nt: TGCAGTGCGGGCACGGGACTAGCGGGCGGCAATGAGCAGTTCTTC; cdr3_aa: CSAGTGLAGGNEQFF
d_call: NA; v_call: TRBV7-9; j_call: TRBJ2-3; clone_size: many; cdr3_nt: TGTGCCAGCAGCATATTACTGGGGGATACGCAGTATTTT; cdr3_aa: CASSILLGDTQYF
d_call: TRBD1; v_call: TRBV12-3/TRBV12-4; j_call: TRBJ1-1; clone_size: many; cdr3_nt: TGTGCCAGCAGTTTAGGGGCGTGGGACAGGGGGGACACTGAAGCTTTCTTT; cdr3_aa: CASSLGAWDRGDTEAFF
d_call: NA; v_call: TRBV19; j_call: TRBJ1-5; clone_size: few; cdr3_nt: TGTGCCAGTCAGGGTAGGAATGGCAATCAGCCCCAGCATTTT; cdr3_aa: CASQGRNGNQPQHF
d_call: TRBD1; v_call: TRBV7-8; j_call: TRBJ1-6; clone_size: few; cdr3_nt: TGTGCCAGCAGCCTAACCGGGACAGGGGGGTCACCCCTCCACTTT; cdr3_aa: CASSLTGTGGSPLHF
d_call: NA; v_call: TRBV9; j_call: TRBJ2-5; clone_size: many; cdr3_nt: TGTGCCAGCAGCGTAGCTACGTATGGGGAGACCCAGTACTTC; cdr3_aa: CASSVATYGETQYF
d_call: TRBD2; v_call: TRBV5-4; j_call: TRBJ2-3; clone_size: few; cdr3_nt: TGTGCCAGCAGCCAGGGAGCGGGAGTGGATACGCAGTATTTT; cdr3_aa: CASSQGAGVDTQYF
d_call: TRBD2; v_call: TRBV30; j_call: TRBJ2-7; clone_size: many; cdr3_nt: TGTGCCTGGAGACTGACTAGCGGGAGATACGAGCAGTACTTC; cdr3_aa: CAWRLTSGRYEQYF
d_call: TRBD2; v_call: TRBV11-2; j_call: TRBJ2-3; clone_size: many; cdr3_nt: TGTGCCAGCAGCCGTTGGACTAGCGGGGTGGATACGCAGTATTTT; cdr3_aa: CASSRWTSGVDTQYF
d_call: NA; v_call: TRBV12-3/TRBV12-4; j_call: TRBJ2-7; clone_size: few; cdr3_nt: TGTGCCAGCAGCCCCCCGACAGGCCGGGGCGAGCAGTACTTC; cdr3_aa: CASSPPTGRGEQYF
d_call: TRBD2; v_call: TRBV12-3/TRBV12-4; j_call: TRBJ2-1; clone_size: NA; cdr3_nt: TGTGCCAGCAGTTCCCCTTTGGGGGTAGCGGGAGGGCCGGCTGAGCAGTTCTTC; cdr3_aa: CASSSPLGVAGGPAEQFF
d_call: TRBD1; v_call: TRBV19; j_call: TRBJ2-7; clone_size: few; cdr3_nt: TGTGCCAGTAGTATCGGACAGGGTGGGTCCTACGAGCAGTACTTC; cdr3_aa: CASSIGQGGSYEQYF
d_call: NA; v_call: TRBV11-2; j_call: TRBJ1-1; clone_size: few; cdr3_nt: TGTGCCAGCAGCCCCAGCGAGCCGGCGGCTTTCTTT; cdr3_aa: CASSPSEPAAFF
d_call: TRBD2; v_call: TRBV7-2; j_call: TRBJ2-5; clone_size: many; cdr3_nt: TGTGCCAGCACCATGAGACTAGCGAGCGAAGAGACCCAGTACTTC; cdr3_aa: CASTMRLASEETQYF
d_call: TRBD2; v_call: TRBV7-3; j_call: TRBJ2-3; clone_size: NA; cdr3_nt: TGTGCCAGCAGCCTCGGGGGGGGAGGTAGGGAAGGTACGCAGTATTTT; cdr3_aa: CASSLGGGGREGTQYF
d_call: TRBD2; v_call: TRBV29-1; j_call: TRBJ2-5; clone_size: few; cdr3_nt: TGCAGCGGGACTAGCGAAGAGACCCAGTACTTC; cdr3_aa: CSGTSEETQYF
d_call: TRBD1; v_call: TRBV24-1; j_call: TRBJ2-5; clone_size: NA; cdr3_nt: TGTGCCACCAGTGACCTGGGACAGGGGGAAAGAGAGACCCAGTACTTC; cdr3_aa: CATSDLGQGERETQYF
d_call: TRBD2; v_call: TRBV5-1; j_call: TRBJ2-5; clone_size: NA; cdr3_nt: TGCGCCAACATGATCTCGACTAGCGGGAGTTTAGAGACCCAGTACTTC; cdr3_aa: CANMISTSGSLETQYF
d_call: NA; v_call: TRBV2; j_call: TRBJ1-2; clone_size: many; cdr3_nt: TGTGCCAGCGCCTCTAGGGGAGCCTATGGCTACACCTTC; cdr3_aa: CASASRGAYGYTF
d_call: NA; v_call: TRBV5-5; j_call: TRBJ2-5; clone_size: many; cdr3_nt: TGTGCCAGCAGTTATCAGGGTAGGGAGACCCAGTACTTC; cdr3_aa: CASSYQGRETQYF
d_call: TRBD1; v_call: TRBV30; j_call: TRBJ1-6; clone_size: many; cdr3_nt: TGTGCCTGGAGACCCGGGACAGGGGCTTCACCCCTCCACTTT; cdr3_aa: CAWRPGTGASPLHF
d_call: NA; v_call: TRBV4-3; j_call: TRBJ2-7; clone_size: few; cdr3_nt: TGCGCCAGCAGCCCCAAGTGGGGACCTGAGCAGTACTTC; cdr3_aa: CASSPKWGPEQYF
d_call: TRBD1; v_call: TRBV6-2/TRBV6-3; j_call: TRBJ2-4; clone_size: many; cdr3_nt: TGTGCCAGCAGTCGGAGGACAGGGGGCGGGGGGAACATTCAGTACTTC; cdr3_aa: CASSRRTGGGGNIQYF
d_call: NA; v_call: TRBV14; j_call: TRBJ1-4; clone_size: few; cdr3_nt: TGTGCCAGCAGCCAAGATCCACAGGACCCCTTTGAAAAACTGTTTTTT; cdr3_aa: CASSQDPQDPFEKLFF
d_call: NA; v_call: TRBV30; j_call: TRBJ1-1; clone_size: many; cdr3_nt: TGTGCCTGGGGAATATCGGGGTACACTGAAGCTTTCTTT; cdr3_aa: CAWGISGYTEAFF
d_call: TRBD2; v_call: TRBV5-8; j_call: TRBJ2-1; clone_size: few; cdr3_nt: TGTGCCAGCAGCTCCGGACTAGCGGAGAGCAGGCAGTTCTTC; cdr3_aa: CASSSGLAESRQFF
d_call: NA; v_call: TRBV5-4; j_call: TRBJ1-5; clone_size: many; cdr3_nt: TGTGCCAGCACCCAATCGGTTGGGCAGCCTAATCAGCCCCAGCATTTT; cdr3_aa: CASTQSVGQPNQPQHF
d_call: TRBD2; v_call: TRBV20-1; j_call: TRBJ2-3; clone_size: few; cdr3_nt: TGCAGTGGCACGCCGTTTGAGGGAGGGGGCACAGATACGCAGTATTTT; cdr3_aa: CSGTPFEGGGTDTQYF
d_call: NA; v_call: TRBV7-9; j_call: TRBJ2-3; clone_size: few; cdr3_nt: TGTGCCAGCAGCTTAACACAGCGGGGCACAGATACGCAGTATTTT; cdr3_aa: CASSLTQRGTDTQYF
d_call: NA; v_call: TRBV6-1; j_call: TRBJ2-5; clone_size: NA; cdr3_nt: TGCGCCAGCAGTGAGGCAGCGCTCCAAGAGACCCAGTACTTC; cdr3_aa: CASSEAALQETQYF